This entry describes one T cell receptor (beta chain). Clones were sequenced by immunoSEQ multiplex PCR, and TCRdb holds only the in-frame ones, with some missing. The sample includes 250,000 to 350,000 clones, more than 80% of them seen just once. The V gene end was trimmed by 4 bases and the J gene end by 0 bases; junction bases not matched to a gene: 5. Germline CDR1 is SEHNR and CDR2 is FQNEAQ (reference sequence). The CDR3 is 16 amino acids. The data were obtained in a study of blood T cell repertoires in COVID-19. Overall study context: COVID-19 samples, acute and convalescent, were from the United States, Italy and Spain.

The TCR originated in a man aged 18 to 30 who had recovered from COVID-19. Sequenced input: peripheral blood. V and J are TRBV7-9 and TRBJ2-1; 8 bases map to TRBD2. The CDR3 spells CASSSRGASSYNEQFF. The DNA for the CDR3 is TGTGCCAGCAGCTCGCGGGGGGCGAGCTCCTACAATGAGCAGTTCTTC.